This T cell receptor (beta chain) was obtained from a study of T cell responses to AZD1222 COVID-19 vaccine. For this clone: What it binds is not known.

Study-wide points: Donor demographics were predominantly white British with a female majority; clonal diversity may be underestimated. Close to half of all spike-specific TCRs reportedly target regions of the variants that are unmutated. At baseline, seropositivity was found in only six or seven AZD1222 recipients. CD4 TCRs associated with vaccination spanned spike, dominating at 160-218 and 743-854.

V lost 3 bases, J lost 6 bases, and 15 bases lay in between. Germline V CDR1 and CDR2: SGHVS, FNYEAQ. The CDR3 is 15 amino acids. The method was immunoSEQ multiplex PCR; TCRdb's version includes in-frame clones alone and lacks a portion of them. The sample carries around 80,000 clones, roughly 85% recorded once. The sequencing used peripheral blood, collected 28 days after the second AZD1222 dose. The genes are TRBV7-6 and TRBJ2-1, with D possibly being TRBD1 or TRBD2 (7 bases each). This TCR was sampled from an adult who received the AZD1222 COVID-19 vaccine. The CDR3 DNA follows: TGTGCCAGCAGCTTCACTGACAGGGAGGGCAATGAGCAGTTCTTC. Its protein is CASSFTDREGNEQFF.